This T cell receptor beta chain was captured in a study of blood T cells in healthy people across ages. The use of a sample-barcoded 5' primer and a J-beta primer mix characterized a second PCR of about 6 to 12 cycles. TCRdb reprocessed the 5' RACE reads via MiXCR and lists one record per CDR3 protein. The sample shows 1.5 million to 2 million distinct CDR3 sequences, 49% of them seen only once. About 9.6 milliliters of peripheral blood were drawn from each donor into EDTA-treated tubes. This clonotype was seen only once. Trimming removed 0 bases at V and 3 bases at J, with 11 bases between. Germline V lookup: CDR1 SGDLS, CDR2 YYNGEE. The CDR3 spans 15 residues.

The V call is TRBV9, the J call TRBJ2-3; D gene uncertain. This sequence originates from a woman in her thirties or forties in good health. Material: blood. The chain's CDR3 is CASSVGSDRTDTQYF. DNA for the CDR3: TGTGCCAGCAGCGTAGGATCCGATAGGACAGATACGCAGTATTTT.